The rows below give T cell receptor beta chains drawn from one sample of a study of cytomegalovirus exposure and HLA in healthy donors. Sequencing was performed with immunoSEQ multiplex PCR; in TCRdb, only in-frame clones are kept and a portion is missing. The sample contains about 150,000 clones, roughly 77% of which appear only once. Sequencing was done on a sample of PBMCs. The receptors here all came from a man aged 30-40 years in good health and CMV-seropositive. Each CDR3 is given with its conserved first and last residue. A D gene is named only where the DNA matches it firmly. Clone size is not always given. Where it is, it says once, few, many or a class for expanded clones.

TRBV7-2,NA,TRBJ1-1,TRBD1,TGTGCCAGCAGCCCCGGAGGGACAGGGTATGTGAACACTGAAGCTTTCTTT,CASSPGGTGYVNTEAFF
TRBV19,few,TRBJ1-5,NA,TGTGCCAGTAGTATAGATTGGAGGAGCAATCAGCCCCAGCATTTT,CASSIDWRSNQPQHF
TRBV7-6,NA,TRBJ1-1,NA,TGTGCCAGCAGCTTAGACAGGGCTCCCACTGAAGCTTTCTTT,CASSLDRAPTEAFF
TRBV28,NA,TRBJ1-5,TRBD1,TGTGCCAGCAGAACGGGACAGATTAATCAGCCCCAGCATTTT,CASRTGQINQPQHF
TRBV11-2,few,TRBJ1-6,TRBD1,TGTGCCAGCAGCCGGGACAGGGGCTCACCCCTCCACTTT,CASSRDRGSPLHF
TRBV14,NA,TRBJ1-1,NA,TGTGCCAGCAGCCAAGCGGGGTTTCCGAACACTGAAGCTTTCTTT,CASSQAGFPNTEAFF
TRBV18,NA,TRBJ2-7,NA,TGTGCCAGCTCACGCGGTCAGACGGGGATCTCCTACGAGCAGTACTTC,CASSRGQTGISYEQYF
TRBV28,few,TRBJ1-3,NA,TGTGCCAGCGACTCAGACAGGACCTTTGGAAACACCATATATTTT,CASDSDRTFGNTIYF
TRBV19,NA,TRBJ2-3,NA,TGTGCCAGTAAGAGGCAGAACACAGATACGCAGTATTTT,CASKRQNTDTQYF
TRBV4-3,NA,TRBJ2-3,TRBD2,TGCGCCAGCAGCCAAGTGGCGGGGGTCACAGATACGCAGTATTTT,CASSQVAGVTDTQYF
TRBV18,NA,TRBJ1-5,NA,TGTGCCAGCTCACCAGGGGGCAGTAACAGCAATCAGCCCCAGCATTTT,CASSPGGSNSNQPQHF
TRBV13,NA,TRBJ2-7,TRBD2,TGTGCCAGCAGCTTGAGCGGGAGGGTCAACGAGCAGTACTTC,CASSLSGRVNEQYF
TRBV28,NA,TRBJ2-7,NA,TGTGCCAGCAGTTTTGCAGGTTCCTACGAGCAGTACTTC,CASSFAGSYEQYF
TRBV28,NA,TRBJ1-2,TRBD1,TGTGCCAGCAGTTCTGGACAGGGTAGCTATGGCTACACCTTC,CASSSGQGSYGYTF
TRBV7-2,NA,TRBJ1-6,TRBD1,TGTGCCACCACTACCGGGACAGGGAATTCACCCCTCCACTTT,CATTTGTGNSPLHF
TRBV5-4,NA,TRBJ1-1,NA,TGTGCCAGCAGCGCGGCTTACAGGGATAATTTGAACACTGAAGCTTTCTTT,CASSAAYRDNLNTEAFF
TRBV4-3,NA,TRBJ2-3,NA,TGCGCCAGCAGCCTGGCCAGGGATACAGATACGCAGTATTTT,CASSLARDTDTQYF
TRBV19,NA,TRBJ2-5,TRBD1,TGTGCCAGTAGTATTCAAATGACAGGGCGGGAGACCCAGTACTTC,CASSIQMTGRETQYF
TRBV4-2,NA,TRBJ1-6,NA,TGTGCCAGCAGCCAAGATTTGATTGGGGGAGGTGGGTCCTATAATTCACCCCTCCACTTT,CASSQDLIGGGGSYNSPLHF
TRBV11-2,NA,TRBJ2-1,TRBD2,TGTGCCAGCAGCGTACCTAGCGGGGGCTACAATGAGCAGTTCTTC,CASSVPSGGYNEQFF
TRBV28,NA,TRBJ1-4,NA,TGTGCCAGCAGGCGAGTTGCAACTAATGAAAAACTGTTTTTT,CASRRVATNEKLFF
TRBV16,NA,TRBJ1-5,NA,TGTGCCAGCAGCCCGCTCCGAGATCAGCCCCAGCATTTT,CASSPLRDQPQHF
TRBV6-1,medium-sized,TRBJ2-3,TRBD2,TGTGCCAGCAAACTAGCGGGAAATACGCAGTATTTT,CASKLAGNTQYF
TRBV5-6,once,TRBJ1-4,NA,TGTGCCAGCAGCTTATACATGATGAACGAAAAACTGTTTTTT,CASSLYMMNEKLFF
TRBV10-3,NA,TRBJ2-6,NA,TGTGCCACCGGACAGTCCTCTGGGGCCAACGTCCTGACTTTC,CATGQSSGANVLTF